This record covers a single T cell receptor beta chain. Its antigen is still unknown. The CDR3 is made up of 16 amino acids. Germline CDR1 is SQVTM and CDR2 is ANQGSEA. V was clipped by 0 bases and J by 6 bases; unmatched bases: 13. This record belongs to a study of CD8+ T cells in alopecia areata. Study-wide background: Treated patients received oral tofacitinib, 5 to 10 mg twice daily. Study observations and caveats: Against the mouse data, patients shared TCRs less clearly, possibly for HLA reasons.

From PBMCs, CD4+ and CD8+ T cells were sorted. Investigators isolated RNA and reverse transcribed it into cDNA to act as the sequencing template. Data came from immunoSEQ multiplex PCR; TCRdb stores just in-frame clones and leaves some out. This table has fewer than 200,000 clones, over 50% appearing once. The V call is TRBV29-1, the J call TRBJ1-2; 7 bases line up with TRBD1. The input for sequencing was CD4+ T cells sorted from blood, taken at week 0. The source of this sequence is a human donor with alopecia areata. CDR3 DNA: TGCAGCGTTGAAGATCATAGACAGGGAAGTATAGATGGCTACACCTTC. Amino acids: CSVEDHRQGSIDGYTF.